This TCR beta chain came from a study of human T cells and chemical hapten exposure. TCRdb processed the RACE reads anew with MiXCR; each CDR3 protein has one entry. The sample carries over 65,000 distinct CDR3 sequences, 11% recorded once. This clonotype turned up a few times. The CDR3 is 14 amino acids. Germline-derived CDR1 and CDR2 are MNHNY and SVGAGI (reference sequence). With 7 bases clipped from V and 6 bases from J, the junction kept 9 bases outside the gene matches. Time point here: patch test 3, about 24 weeks after DPC sensitization. This sample's treatment: therapeutic diphenylcyclopropenone sensitization with weekly scalp DPC.

The rearrangement links TRBV6-6 to TRBJ1-1, with 9 positions matching TRBD1. The sequences come from whole blood, collected in connection with sensitization to the hapten diphenylcyclopropenone (DPC). This clonotype was sampled from a woman in her fifties or sixties with alopecia areata. Some clones in this sample may be carry-over from other donors' samples. The CDR3 nucleotides read TGTGCCAGCACCCAAGGACAGGGGACACCTGAAGCTTTCTTT. As protein: CASTQGQGTPEAFF.